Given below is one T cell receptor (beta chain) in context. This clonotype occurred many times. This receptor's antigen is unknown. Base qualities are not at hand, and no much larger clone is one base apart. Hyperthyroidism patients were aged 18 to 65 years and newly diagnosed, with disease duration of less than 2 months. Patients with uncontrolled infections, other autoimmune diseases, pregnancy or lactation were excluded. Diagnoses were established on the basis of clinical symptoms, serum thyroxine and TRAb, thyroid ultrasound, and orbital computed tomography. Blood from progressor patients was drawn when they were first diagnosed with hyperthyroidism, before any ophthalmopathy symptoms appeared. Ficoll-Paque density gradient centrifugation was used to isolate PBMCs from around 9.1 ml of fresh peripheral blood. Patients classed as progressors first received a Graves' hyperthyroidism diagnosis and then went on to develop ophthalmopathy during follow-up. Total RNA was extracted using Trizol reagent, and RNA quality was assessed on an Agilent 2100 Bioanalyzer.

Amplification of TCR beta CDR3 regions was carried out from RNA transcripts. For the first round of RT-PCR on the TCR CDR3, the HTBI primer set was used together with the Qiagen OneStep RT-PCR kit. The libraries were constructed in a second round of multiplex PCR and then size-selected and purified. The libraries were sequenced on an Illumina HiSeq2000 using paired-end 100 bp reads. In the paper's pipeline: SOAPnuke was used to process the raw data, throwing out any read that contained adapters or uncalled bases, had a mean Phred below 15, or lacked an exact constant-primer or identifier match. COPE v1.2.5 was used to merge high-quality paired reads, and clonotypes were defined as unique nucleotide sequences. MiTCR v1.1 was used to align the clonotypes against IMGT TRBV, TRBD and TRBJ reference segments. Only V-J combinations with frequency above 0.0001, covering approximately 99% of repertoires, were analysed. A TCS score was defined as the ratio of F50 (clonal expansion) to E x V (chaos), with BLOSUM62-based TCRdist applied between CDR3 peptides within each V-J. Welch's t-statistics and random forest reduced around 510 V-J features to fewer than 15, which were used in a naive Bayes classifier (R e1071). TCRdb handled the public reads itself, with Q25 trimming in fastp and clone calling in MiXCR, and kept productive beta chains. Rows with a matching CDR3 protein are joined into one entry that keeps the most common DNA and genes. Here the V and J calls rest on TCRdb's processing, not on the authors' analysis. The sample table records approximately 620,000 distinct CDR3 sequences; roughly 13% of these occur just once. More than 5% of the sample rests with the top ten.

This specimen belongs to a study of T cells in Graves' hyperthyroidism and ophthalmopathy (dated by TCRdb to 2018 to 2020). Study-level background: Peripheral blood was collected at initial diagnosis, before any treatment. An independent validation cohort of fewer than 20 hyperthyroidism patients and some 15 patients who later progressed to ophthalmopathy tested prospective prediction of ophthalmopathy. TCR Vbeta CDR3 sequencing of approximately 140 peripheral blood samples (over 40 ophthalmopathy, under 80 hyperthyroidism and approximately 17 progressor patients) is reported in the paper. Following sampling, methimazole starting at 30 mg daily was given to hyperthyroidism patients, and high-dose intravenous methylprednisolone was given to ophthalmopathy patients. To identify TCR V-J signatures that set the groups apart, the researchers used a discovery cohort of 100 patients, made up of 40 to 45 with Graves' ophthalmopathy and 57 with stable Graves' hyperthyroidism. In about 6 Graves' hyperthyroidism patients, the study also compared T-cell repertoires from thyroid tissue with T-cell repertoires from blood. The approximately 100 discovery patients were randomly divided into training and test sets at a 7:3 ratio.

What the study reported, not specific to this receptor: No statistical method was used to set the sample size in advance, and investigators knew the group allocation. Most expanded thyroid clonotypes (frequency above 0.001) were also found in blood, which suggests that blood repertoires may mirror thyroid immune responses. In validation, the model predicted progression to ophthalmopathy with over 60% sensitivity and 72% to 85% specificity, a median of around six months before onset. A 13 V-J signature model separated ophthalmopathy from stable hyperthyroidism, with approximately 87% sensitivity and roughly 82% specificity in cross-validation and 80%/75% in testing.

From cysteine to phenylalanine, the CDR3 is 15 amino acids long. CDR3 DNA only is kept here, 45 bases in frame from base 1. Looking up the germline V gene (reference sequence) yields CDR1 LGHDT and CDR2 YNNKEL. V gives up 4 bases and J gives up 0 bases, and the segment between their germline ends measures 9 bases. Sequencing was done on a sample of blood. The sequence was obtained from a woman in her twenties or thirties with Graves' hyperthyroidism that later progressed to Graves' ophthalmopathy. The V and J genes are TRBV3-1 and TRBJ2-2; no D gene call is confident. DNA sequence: TGTGCCAGCAGCCCCCCCCAGGCGAACACCGGGGAGCTGTTTTTT. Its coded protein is CASSPPQANTGELFF.